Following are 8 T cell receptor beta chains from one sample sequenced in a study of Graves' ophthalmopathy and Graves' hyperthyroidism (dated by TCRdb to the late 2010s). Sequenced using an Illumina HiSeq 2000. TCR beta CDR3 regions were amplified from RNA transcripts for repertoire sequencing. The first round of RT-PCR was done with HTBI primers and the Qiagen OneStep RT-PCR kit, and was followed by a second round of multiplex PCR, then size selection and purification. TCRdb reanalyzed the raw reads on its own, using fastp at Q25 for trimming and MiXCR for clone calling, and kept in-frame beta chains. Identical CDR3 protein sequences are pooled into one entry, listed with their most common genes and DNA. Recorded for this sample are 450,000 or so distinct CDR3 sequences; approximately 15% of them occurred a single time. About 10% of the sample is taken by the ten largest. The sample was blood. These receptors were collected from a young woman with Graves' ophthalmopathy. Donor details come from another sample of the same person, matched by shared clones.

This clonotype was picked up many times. The CDR3: CASSFFTGVDTGELFF. In DNA form, the CDR3 reads TGTGCCAGCAGCTTTTTCACGGGGGTCGACACCGGGGAGCTGTTTTTT. The gene calls are TRBV11-2 and TRBJ2-2; tentatively, D is TRBD2 (6 bases). The germline gives CDR1 SGHAT, CDR2 FQNNGV. Trimming removed 3 bases from V and 3 bases from J, with 14 bases in between. CDR3 length equals 16 residues.

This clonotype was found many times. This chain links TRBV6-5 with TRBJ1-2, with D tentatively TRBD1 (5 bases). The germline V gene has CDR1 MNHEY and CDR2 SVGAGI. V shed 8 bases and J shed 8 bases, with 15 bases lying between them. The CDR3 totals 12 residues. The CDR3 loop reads CASLSGRGGYTF. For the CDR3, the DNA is TGTGCCAGCCTCTCGGGGCGTGGAGGCTACACCTTC.

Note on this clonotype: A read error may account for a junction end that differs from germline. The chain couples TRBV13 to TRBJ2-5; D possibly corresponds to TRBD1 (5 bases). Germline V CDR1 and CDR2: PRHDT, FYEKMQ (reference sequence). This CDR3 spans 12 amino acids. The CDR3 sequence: CASRRQKETQYF. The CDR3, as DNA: TGTGCCAGCAGAAGACAGAAAGAAACCCAGTACTTC.

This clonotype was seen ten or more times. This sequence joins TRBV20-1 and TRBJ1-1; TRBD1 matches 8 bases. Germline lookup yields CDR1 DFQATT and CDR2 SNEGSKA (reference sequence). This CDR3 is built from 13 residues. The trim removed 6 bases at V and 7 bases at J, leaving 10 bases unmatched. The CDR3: CSASDRVIGEAFF. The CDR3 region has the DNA TGCAGTGCCTCGGACAGGGTTATCGGTGAAGCTTTCTTT.

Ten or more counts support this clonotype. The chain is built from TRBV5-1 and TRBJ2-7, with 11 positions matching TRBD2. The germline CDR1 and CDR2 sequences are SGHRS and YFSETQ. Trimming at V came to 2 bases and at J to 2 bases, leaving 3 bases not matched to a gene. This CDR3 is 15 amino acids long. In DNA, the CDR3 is TGCGCCAGCAGCTTCTTAGCGGGGGGGACCTACGAGCAGTACTTC. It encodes CASSFLAGGTYEQYF.

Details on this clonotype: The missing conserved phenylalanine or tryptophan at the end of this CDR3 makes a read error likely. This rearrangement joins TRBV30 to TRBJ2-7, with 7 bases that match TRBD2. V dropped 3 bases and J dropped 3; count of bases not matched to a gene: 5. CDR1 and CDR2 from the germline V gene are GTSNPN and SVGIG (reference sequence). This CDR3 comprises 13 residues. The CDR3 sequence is CAWRPGTNYEQYY. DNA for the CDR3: TGTGCCTGGAGGCCAGGGACTAACTACGAGCAGTACTAC.

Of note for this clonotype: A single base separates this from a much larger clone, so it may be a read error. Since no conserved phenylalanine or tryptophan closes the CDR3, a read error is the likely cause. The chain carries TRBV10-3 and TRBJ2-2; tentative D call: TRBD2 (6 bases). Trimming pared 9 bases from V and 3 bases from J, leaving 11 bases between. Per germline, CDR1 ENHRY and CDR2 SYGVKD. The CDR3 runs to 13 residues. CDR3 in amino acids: CAMTGLDTGELFY. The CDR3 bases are TGTGCCATGACGGGACTCGACACCGGGGAGCTGTTTTAT.

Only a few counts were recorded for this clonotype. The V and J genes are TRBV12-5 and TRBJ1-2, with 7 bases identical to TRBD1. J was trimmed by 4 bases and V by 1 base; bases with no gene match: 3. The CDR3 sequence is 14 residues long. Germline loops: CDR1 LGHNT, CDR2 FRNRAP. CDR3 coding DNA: TGTGCTAGTGGTTTGGGGGCAGGGGGCTATGGCTACACCTTC. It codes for CASGLGAGGYGYTF.